Below are 21 T cell receptor beta chains sequenced from a single sample in a study of cytomegalovirus exposure and HLA in healthy donors. PCR involved 60 Vbeta and 13 Jbeta primers. Profiled with immunoSEQ multiplex PCR; TCRdb holds only in-frame clones, not every one. The sample holds fewer than 250,000 clones; roughly 86% are singletons and the top ten take around 3.6%. The sample taken for sequencing was PBMCs. The receptors shown here come from a man aged 35 to 55 in good health and CMV-seropositive.

This clone was picked up a small number of times. The rearrangement joins TRBV7-2 to TRBJ2-5; D gene unclear. Deletions cut 3 bases from V and 5 bases from J, with 7 bases between. Germline loops: CDR1 SGHTA, CDR2 FQGNSA. CDR3 length: 12 residues. The CDR3 coding sequence is TGTGCCAGCAGCTTTGGCCTGGAGACCCAGTACTTC. The encoded protein is CASSFGLETQYF.

J is TRBJ2-1 and V is TRBV19; 7 positions agree with TRBD2. The length of the CDR3 is 13 residues. Germline V lookup: CDR1 LNHDA, CDR2 SQIVND (reference sequence). V was pared by 7 bases and J by 8 bases, with 8 bases of the junction left unmatched. In DNA form, the CDR3 reads TGTGCCAGTATTGGCTTTAGCGGGCATGAGCAGTTCTTC. Translated, it gives CASIGFSGHEQFF.

The chain employs TRBV7-9 and TRBJ2-2, with D possibly being TRBD1 (6 bases). V gave up 3 bases and J gave up 8 bases, with 7 bases separating them. Germline V lookup: CDR1 SEHNR, CDR2 FQNEAQ (reference sequence). The CDR3 runs to 12 residues. The CDR3 bases are TGTGCCAGCAGCTTTCAGGGGGGGGAGCTGTTTTTT. Translating it yields CASSFQGGELFF.

The gene calls are TRBV5-1 and TRBJ1-1; D is possibly TRBD1 (5 bases). Germline V gives CDR1 SGHRS, CDR2 YFSETQ. The CDR3 is 14 amino acids. The V and J ends lost 4 bases and 8 bases respectively, with 18 bases between them. CDR3: CASSRDQGKDEAFF. CDR3 in DNA: TGCGCCAGCAGCAGAGATCAGGGTAAAGACGAAGCTTTCTTT.

V and J are TRBV6-5 and TRBJ1-5; D gene uncertain. V was cut by 5 bases and J by 5 bases, with 7 bases left in between. Germline-derived CDR1 and CDR2 are MNHEY and SVGAGI. The CDR3 covers 12 residues. DNA of the CDR3: TGTGCCAGCAGTGATGGCTATCAGCCCCAGCATTTT. This codes for CASSDGYQPQHF.

V usage is TRBV4-2 and J usage is TRBJ2-1; a possible D gene is TRBD2 (6 bases). Looked up from germline, CDR1 is LGHNA and CDR2 is YNFKEQ. CDR3 length equals 15 residues. V shed 0 bases and J shed 2 bases, with 8 bases lying between them. This CDR3 is CASSQDWGAYNEQFF. For the CDR3, the DNA is TGTGCCAGCAGCCAAGATTGGGGGGCCTACAATGAGCAGTTCTTC.

The rearrangement uses TRBV27 and TRBJ1-6; no firm D call. CDR1 and CDR2 (germline): MNHEY, SMNVEV (reference sequence). The CDR3 is 15 amino acids. Trimming left V 4 bases short and J 6 bases short, with 13 bases between. Written as DNA, the CDR3 is TGTGCCAGCAGTTGGACCCGGGGTCCTAATTCACCCCTCCACTTT. It yields the protein CASSWTRGPNSPLHF.

This chain joins TRBV9 and TRBJ1-6, with 7 positions matching TRBD1. The CDR3 spans 15 residues. Germline trimming cut 4 bases from V and 9 bases from J; bases unmatched to any gene: 10. The germline CDR1 and CDR2 sequences are SGDLS and YYNGEE. CDR3 amino acids: CASSPKTGLTSPLHF. In DNA form, the CDR3 reads TGTGCCAGCAGCCCCAAGACAGGGCTGACTTCACCCCTCCACTTT.

This chain connects TRBV5-8 to TRBJ2-5; weak D call: TRBD1 (6 bases). CDR3 size: 15 residues. V lost 1 base to trimming and J lost 4 bases, with 14 bases between them. CDR1 and CDR2 (germline): SGHTS, YDEGEE. The CDR3 region is CASSLRSGAGETQYF. For the CDR3, the DNA is TGTGCCAGCAGCTTGCGTTCAGGGGCAGGAGAGACCCAGTACTTC.

The chain has TRBV10-2 and TRBJ1-6, with D maybe TRBD1 (5 bases). V was pared by 3 bases and J by 9 bases, with 12 bases between. CDR3 size: 14 residues. Germline CDR1 WSHSY, CDR2 SAAADI. CDR3 region: CASSDEQGTSPLHF. The CDR3 DNA follows: TGCGCCAGCAGTGACGAGCAGGGAACTTCACCCCTCCACTTT.

The chain is built from TRBV4-1 and TRBJ2-7, with TRBD2 matching 9 bases. The germline gives CDR1 MGHRA, CDR2 YSYEKL. The CDR3 has 16 residues. J was trimmed by 4 bases and V by 0 bases; bases with no gene match: 7. The CDR3 sequence is CASSQDLAGLGYEQYF. The CDR3 DNA sequence: TGCGCCAGCAGCCAAGACCTAGCGGGGCTTGGGTACGAGCAGTACTTC.

The chain joins TRBV5-1 to TRBJ2-2, with 7 bases that match TRBD1. Per germline, CDR1 SGHRS and CDR2 YFSETQ. The CDR3 spans 17 residues. Trimming cost V 5 bases and J 6 bases; bases outside gene matches: 16. CDR3 DNA sequence: TGCGCCAGCAGTAACATTCACAGGGGAAAGGGGCCCGGGGAGCTGTTTTTT. Protein: CASSNIHRGKGPGELFF.

This sequence joins TRBV28 and TRBJ1-2; D unclear. The CDR3 spans 14 residues. Per the germline V gene, CDR1 is MDHEN and CDR2 is SYDVKM. V was shortened by 4 bases and J by 4 bases, with 13 bases between the two germline ends. The CDR3 DNA follows: TGTGCCAGCAGTTCCACGCGGGTCCTCTATGGCTACACCTTC. This encodes CASSSTRVLYGYTF.

The chain uses TRBV10-3 and TRBJ2-1; 8 bases align to TRBD2. The CDR3 runs 16 residues. CDR1 and CDR2 from the germline V gene are ENHRY and SYGVKD. The V gene end was trimmed by 0 bases and the J gene end by 7 bases; junction bases not matched to a gene: 8. In DNA form, the CDR3 reads TGTGCCATCAGTGAGTCGGCGGGGGGCCTAGGGAATGAGCAGTTCTTC. It specifies CAISESAGGLGNEQFF.

The genes are TRBV11-1 and TRBJ2-1; the D gene is possibly TRBD2 (5 bases). The V gene lost 5 bases and the J gene lost 0 bases, with 17 bases spanning the gap. The germline V gene encodes CDR1 SGHAT and CDR2 FQDESV (reference sequence). This CDR3 spans 17 amino acids. The CDR3 nucleotides are TGTGCCAGCAGCAAAGAAAGGAGGATGAGCTCCTACAATGAGCAGTTCTTC. As protein: CASSKERRMSSYNEQFF.

The rearrangement joins TRBV6-6 to TRBJ1-1; perhaps TRBD1 as D (5 bases). This CDR3 is built from 12 residues. The ends were cut back, 7 bases at V and 10 bases at J, with 16 bases in the middle. Germline V gives CDR1 MNHNY, CDR2 SVGAGI (reference sequence). The CDR3 nucleotides are TGTGCCAGCATAAGTTCGCGGGGGGGAGCTTTCTTT. Amino acid sequence: CASISSRGGAFF.

The chain recombines TRBV4-3 with TRBJ2-7, with TRBD2 identical over 9 bases. This CDR3 contains 22 residues. With 1 base clipped from V and 0 bases from J, the junction kept 22 bases outside the gene matches. CDR1 LGHNA and CDR2 YSLEER come from the germline V gene. Here the CDR3 reads CASSQGVGSRGGGRGFSYEQYF. As DNA, the CDR3 is TGCGCCAGCAGCCAAGGTGTAGGGTCGAGAGGGGGCGGGAGGGGATTCTCCTACGAGCAGTACTTC.

The chain joins TRBV5-8 to TRBJ1-1; no clear D gene. CDR3 length: 16 residues. V gave up 0 bases and J gave up 1 base, with 13 bases separating them. Germline CDR1 is SGHTS and CDR2 is YDEGEE. The CDR3 bases are TGTGCCAGCAGCTTGGGGAGGTCCTTAACGAACACTGAAGCTTTCTTT. Translation gives CASSLGRSLTNTEAFF.

This clone has just a few counts. V gene TRBV4-1 combines with J gene TRBJ1-2; TRBD1 is a possible D gene (5 bases). The V end lost 3 bases, the J end lost 6 bases, and 11 bases lay between the germline ends. Germline CDR1 and CDR2: MGHRA and YSYEKL. The CDR3 covers 13 residues. The CDR3 region has the DNA TGCGCCAGCAGCCATCCCGACAGAGATGGCTACACCTTC. This encodes CASSHPDRDGYTF.

The chain is built from TRBV6-1 and TRBJ1-6; 7 bases are a match to TRBD1. The ends lost 5 bases at V and 6 bases at J; junction bases unmatched: 7. CDR3 size: 15 residues. Germline CDR1 MNHNS, CDR2 SASEGT. CDR3 DNA: TGTGCCAGCAGTCCCGGGACAGAGACTAATTCACCCCTCCACTTT. Protein sequence: CASSPGTETNSPLHF.

This rearrangement joins TRBV28 to TRBJ1-4; 7 bases match TRBD1. The germline gives CDR1 MDHEN, CDR2 SYDVKM. Germline trimming cut 4 bases from V and 2 bases from J; bases unmatched to any gene: 4. The CDR3 contains 15 residues. The CDR3 region is CASSSGGSTNEKLFF. The DNA of the CDR3 is TGTGCCAGCAGTTCAGGGGGATCGACTAATGAAAAACTGTTTTTT.